The entry below gives a single TCR beta chain sequence along with its context. Its antigen is not identified. V lost 7 bases to trimming and J lost 12 bases, with 13 bases between them. The CDR3 is 11 residues long. Germline V gene data show CDR1 as MNHNY and CDR2 as SVGAGI (reference sequence). The record originates from a study of a mutant IDH1 vaccine in newly diagnosed glioma. Time point in this sample: week 5, during vaccination. Vaccinated patients received 300 ug of mutant IDH1 20-mer peptide per dose, with topical imiquimod. Libraries were prepared by immunoSEQ multiplex PCR; TCRdb keeps only in-frame clonotypes and omits some of them. The sample consists of roughly 72,000 clones, 75% to 95% of them appearing once.

The chain links TRBV6-6 to TRBJ2-1; D unclear. The source material was PBMCs, sampled from a glioma patient whose treatment included an IDH1 peptide vaccine. The clonotype comes from a woman aged 50 to 60 with glioma. The CDR3 DNA sequence: TGTGCCAGCAACCTCGGGCCTGGGCAGTTCTTC. It encodes CASNLGPGQFF.